Shown below are 31 T cell receptor beta chains from a single sample sequenced in a study of technical replicates of blood from a handful of donors. Assay: immunoSEQ multiplex PCR; the TCRdb copy retains only in-frame clones and omits some. The repertoire holds 55,000 to 60,000 clones, with just over 90% as singletons. The sequenced sample was PBMCs. These receptors were taken from a human donor in good health. Some clones in this sample may be carry-over from other donors' samples.

The chain recombines TRBV6-1 with TRBJ1-6, with TRBD1 identical over 7 bases. Germline CDR1 reads MNHNS; CDR2 reads SASEGT. The CDR3 is 14 amino acids. Trimming removed 8 bases from V and 7 bases from J; junction bases left unmatched: 8. CDR3 amino acids: CASRDSHYNSPLHF. The CDR3 DNA follows: TGTGCCAGCCGGGACAGTCACTACAATTCACCCCTCCACTTT.

V gene TRBV6-5 combines with J gene TRBJ1-5, with D uncertain. This CDR3 spans 12 amino acids. Deletions cut 5 bases from V and 13 bases from J, with 15 bases between. Germline V gene data show CDR1 as MNHEY and CDR2 as SVGAGI. Written as DNA, the CDR3 is TGTGCCAGCAGTCTCTCTGAGGGCCCTCAGCATTTT. It codes for CASSLSEGPQHF.

The V and J genes are TRBV6-4 and TRBJ2-3, with 10 nucleotides matching TRBD1. V trimming: 5 bases; J trimming: 3 bases; junction bases outside the gene matches: 5. CDR1 and CDR2 (germline): MRHNA, SNTAGT. The CDR3 length is 15 residues. The CDR3 spells CASSMMGQGTDTQYF. CDR3 bases: TGTGCCAGCAGTATGATGGGACAGGGGACAGATACGCAGTATTTT.

The V and J genes are TRBV4-2 and TRBJ1-3; 9 bases line up with TRBD1. Germline V gene sequence: CDR1 LGHNA, CDR2 YNFKEQ. The CDR3 sequence is 16 residues long. The trim removed 1 base at V and 4 bases at J, leaving 5 bases unmatched. CDR3 region: CASSQVDRGFGNTIYF. CDR3 DNA: TGTGCCAGCAGCCAAGTTGACAGGGGGTTCGGAAACACCATATATTTT.

DNA for the CDR3: TGCAGTGCTAGCGGGGGGGCGGGGCAGTTCTTC. Its translation is CSASGGAGQFF. The chain has TRBV20-1 and TRBJ2-1, with TRBD2 identical over 8 bases. The V gene end was trimmed by 3 bases and the J gene end by 12 bases; junction bases not matched to a gene: 4. The CDR3 runs 11 residues. Germline CDR1 is DFQATT and CDR2 is SNEGSKA (reference sequence).

This clone was seen just once. V and J are TRBV6-5 and TRBJ1-4, with 7 positions matching TRBD1. Trimming at V came to 8 bases and at J to 4 bases, leaving 4 bases not matched to a gene. Germline V lookup: CDR1 MNHEY, CDR2 SVGAGI. The length of the CDR3 is 13 residues. CDR3 bases: TGTGCCAGCCAGGACAGGTTTAATGAAAAACTGTTTTTT. The encoded protein is CASQDRFNEKLFF.

The chain has TRBV7-9 and TRBJ1-2, with no clear D. The CDR3 is 13 amino acids. Germline V gene sequence: CDR1 SEHNR, CDR2 FQNEAQ (reference sequence). V was clipped by 3 bases and J by 8 bases, with 13 bases between them. Here the CDR3 reads CASSLSREVGYTF. The DNA of the CDR3 is TGTGCCAGCAGCTTGTCGCGGGAGGTGGGCTACACCTTC.

This clone has only one observation. The chain carries TRBV10-3 and TRBJ2-1, with TRBD2 matching 9 bases. Germline V CDR1 and CDR2: ENHRY, SYGVKD. After removal of 8 bases from V and 4 bases from J, the junction contained 9 bases not matched to a gene. The CDR3 spans 15 residues. The DNA of the CDR3 is TGTGCCATCGGGGCTAGCGGGGAACAATACAATGAGCAGTTCTTC. Translated, it gives CAIGASGEQYNEQFF.

The chain employs TRBV7-2 and TRBJ2-3; D is uncertain. The CDR3 is 14 amino acids. V shed 5 bases and J shed 0 bases, with 9 bases lying between them. In germline, CDR1 is SGHTA, CDR2 FQGNSA. The DNA for the CDR3 is TGTGCCAGCAGCCCCGATGGCAGCACAGATACGCAGTATTTT. This encodes CASSPDGSTDTQYF.

V is TRBV29-1 and J is TRBJ1-2, with TRBD1 matching over 7 bases. Losses at the gene ends were 7 bases for V and 6 bases for J; bases not matched to a gene: 11. Germline V gives CDR1 SQVTM, CDR2 ANQGSEA. This CDR3 is 13 amino acids long. CDR3 in amino acids: CSGDRDGGDGYTF. For the CDR3, the DNA is TGCAGCGGAGACAGGGATGGAGGGGATGGCTACACCTTC.

This clone occurred once. The V gene is TRBV4-1, the J gene TRBJ2-1; TRBD1 aligns across 10 bases. The CDR3 contains 17 residues. After removal of 1 base from V and 7 bases from J, the junction contained 10 bases not matched to a gene. CDR1 is MGHRA, CDR2 YSYEKL, per germline. The CDR3 nucleotides are TGCGCCAGCAGCCAAGGGCTGGACAGGGGGAAGAGAAATGAGCAGTTCTTC. This translates into CASSQGLDRGKRNEQFF.

V is TRBV5-4 and J is TRBJ2-1, with 13 positions matching TRBD2. The CDR3 consists of 15 residues. After removal of 1 base from V and 10 bases from J, the junction contained 5 bases not matched to a gene. Germline V lookup: CDR1 SGHNT, CDR2 YYREEE (reference sequence). CDR3 residues: CASSLTSGGAGEQFF. CDR3 in DNA: TGTGCCAGCAGCTTGACTAGCGGGGGGGCCGGGGAGCAGTTCTTC.

The rearrangement joins TRBV19 to TRBJ1-6; 7 bases map to TRBD1. V shed 2 bases, J shed 9 bases, and the junction held 4 bases outside the gene matches. Germline CDR1 and CDR2: LNHDA and SQIVND (reference sequence). The length of the CDR3 is 14 residues. CDR3 region: CASSITQGGSPLHF. In DNA, the CDR3 is TGTGCCAGTAGTATAACCCAGGGGGGTTCACCCCTCCACTTT.

CDR3 DNA: TGTGCCACCAGCCCTTATTCGGGTGAGCAGTTCTTC. Protein sequence: CATSPYSGEQFF. The chain couples TRBV15 to TRBJ2-1; D unresolved. V lost 5 bases to trimming and J lost 9 bases, with 11 bases between them. The CDR3 totals 12 residues. Germline V gene lookup returns CDR1 LNHNV and CDR2 YYDKDF (reference sequence).

The genes are TRBV9 and TRBJ1-1; 9 nucleotides agree with TRBD1. The ends lost 0 bases at V and 6 bases at J; junction bases unmatched: 6. Looked up from germline, CDR1 is SGDLS and CDR2 is YYNGEE. This CDR3 region has 15 residues. CDR3 DNA sequence: TGTGCCAGCAGCGTAGCGGCGGGACAGGGAGCTGAAGCTTTCTTT. The encoded protein is CASSVAAGQGAEAFF.

J is TRBJ1-2 and V is TRBV7-2, with D perhaps TRBD1 (5 bases). This CDR3 contains 17 residues. CDR1 and CDR2 (germline): SGHTA, FQGNSA. With 1 base removed from V and 3 bases from J, the gap between germline ends came to 18 bases. CDR3: CASSLVIQGNYDYGYTF. CDR3 nucleotide sequence: TGTGCCAGCAGCTTAGTTATCCAGGGAAACTATGACTATGGCTACACCTTC.

The chain is built from TRBV5-4 and TRBJ1-2; D perhaps matches TRBD1 (6 bases). The CDR3 spans 13 residues. Trimming removed 4 bases from V and 4 bases from J, with 11 bases in between. Germline lookup yields CDR1 SGHNT and CDR2 YYREEE (reference sequence). The CDR3 bases are TGTGCCAGCAGCGTGGACAGCCTCTATGGCTACACCTTC. This sequence encodes CASSVDSLYGYTF.

V usage is TRBV5-1 and J usage is TRBJ1-5, with 10 bases identical to TRBD1. Germline trimming cut 4 bases from V and 2 bases from J; bases unmatched to any gene: 9. The CDR3 has 17 residues. Germline V lookup: CDR1 SGHRS, CDR2 YFSETQ. The CDR3 bases are TGCGCCAGCAGCCCTGGGACAGGGGTAGGTGGCAATCAGCCCCAGCATTTT. Its translation: CASSPGTGVGGNQPQHF.

The gene calls are TRBV5-1 and TRBJ2-5; D gene unclear. Trimming took 1 base from V and 4 from J, leaving 8 bases between them. Looked up from germline, CDR1 is SGHRS and CDR2 is YFSETQ. The CDR3 covers 13 residues. This chain's CDR3 is CASSLQPGETQYF. In DNA form, the CDR3 reads TGCGCCAGCAGCTTGCAGCCGGGAGAGACCCAGTACTTC. Full variable domain (outside the CDR3, taken from reference TRBV5-1 and TRBJ2-5): KAGVTQTPRYLIKTRGQQVTLSCSPISGHRSVSWYQQTPGQGLQFLFEYFSETQRNKGNFPGRFSGRQFSNSRSEMNVSTLELGDSALYLCASSLQPGETQYFGPGTRLLVL.

The chain carries TRBV9 and TRBJ2-2; a weak D match, TRBD2 (5 bases). CDR1 SGDLS and CDR2 YYNGEE come from the germline V gene. Trimming left V 0 bases short and J 5 bases short, with 8 bases between. The CDR3 is made up of 14 amino acids. The CDR3 DNA reads as TGTGCCAGCAGCGTAGTTCCGGGAACCGGGGAGCTGTTTTTT. Its translation is CASSVVPGTGELFF.

The genes are TRBV19 and TRBJ1-4; no firm D call. This CDR3 spans 13 amino acids. The V end was cut by 7 bases, the J end by 7 bases, with 13 bases between. The germline V gene has CDR1 LNHDA and CDR2 SQIVND (reference sequence). The CDR3 spells CASKGRYSEKLFF. The CDR3 DNA sequence: TGTGCCAGTAAAGGCAGGTACAGTGAAAAACTGTTTTTT.

The chain combines TRBV4-2 with TRBJ1-3, with D unresolved. V dropped 0 bases and J dropped 0 bases, with 12 bases sitting between them. The germline V gene has CDR1 LGHNA and CDR2 YNFKEQ. The CDR3 extends over 17 amino acids. CDR3 residues: CASSQDSTSSSGNTIYF. CDR3 bases: TGTGCCAGCAGCCAAGATTCTACGAGCTCCTCTGGAAACACCATATATTTT.

The chain couples TRBV11-2 to TRBJ1-4, with TRBD1 identical over 12 bases. The CDR3 length is 15 residues. The germline V gene encodes CDR1 SGHAT and CDR2 FQNNGV. The V and J ends lost 6 bases and 7 bases, in that order; junction bases with no gene match: 6. The CDR3 nucleotides read TGTGCCAGCAGGCATCGGGACAGGGGGCCTGAAAAACTGTTTTTT. Translating gives CASRHRDRGPEKLFF.

The chain combines TRBV10-3 with TRBJ1-5; TRBD1 might be the D (6 bases). Germline CDR1 and CDR2: ENHRY and SYGVKD. The V end was cut by 2 bases, the J end by 5 bases, with 19 bases between. The CDR3 extends over 17 amino acids. CDR3 loop: CAISETGPTGFYQPQHF. CDR3 nucleotides: TGTGCCATCAGTGAGACGGGACCGACAGGATTCTATCAGCCCCAGCATTTT.

The chain couples TRBV5-6 to TRBJ2-5; no definite D call. The CDR3 loop spans 16 amino acids. The V end was cut by 0 bases, the J end by 0 bases, with 12 bases between. CDR1 and CDR2 from the germline V gene are SGHDT and YYEEEE. CDR3: CASSLAFQDNQETQYF. The CDR3 nucleotides are TGTGCCAGCAGCTTGGCCTTTCAGGATAACCAAGAGACCCAGTACTTC.

This sequence joins TRBV7-2 and TRBJ2-3; TRBD2 matches at 11 bases. CDR1 and CDR2 (germline): SGHTA, FQGNSA. V lost 5 bases, J lost 4 bases, and 2 bases stayed unmatched. The CDR3 runs 14 residues. CDR3 sequence reads: CASSTSGSPDTQYF. The CDR3, as DNA: TGTGCCAGCAGCACTAGCGGGAGCCCAGATACGCAGTATTTT.

The genes are TRBV6-1 and TRBJ1-5; D not resolved. Germline CDR1 MNHNS, CDR2 SASEGT. The V gene lost 10 bases and the J gene lost 3 bases, with 16 bases spanning the gap. The CDR3 runs to 14 residues. The CDR3 here is CATHTGSLNQPQHF. Here the CDR3 DNA reads TGTGCCACTCACACCGGGTCCCTCAATCAGCCCCAGCATTTT.

This chain connects TRBV5-6 to TRBJ2-5, with 8 bases identical to TRBD2. V shed 6 bases and J 5 bases; nucleotides not matched to a gene: 9. This CDR3 region has 14 residues. Germline-derived CDR1 and CDR2 are SGHDT and YYEEEE. CDR3: CASTELAGKETQYF. Here the CDR3 DNA reads TGTGCCAGCACCGAATTAGCGGGGAAGGAGACCCAGTACTTC.

This chain connects TRBV18 to TRBJ1-5, with D perhaps TRBD1 (5 bases). The CDR3 is made up of 15 amino acids. Trimming took off 8 bases at V and 2 bases at J, with 16 bases between the two ends. Germline V CDR1 and CDR2: KGHSH, LQKENI. The CDR3 reads CASAGGGGGNQPQHF. CDR3 DNA: TGTGCCAGCGCCGGCGGGGGAGGGGGCAATCAGCCCCAGCATTTT. Full variable domain (rest looked up from reference TRBV18 and TRBJ1-5): NAGVMQNPRHLVRRRGQEARLRCSPMKGHSHVYWYRQLPEEGLKFMVYLQKENIIDESGMPKERFSAEFPKEGPSILRIQQVVRGDSAAYFCASAGGGGGNQPQHFGDGTRLSIL.

This clone was counted once. The rearrangement joins TRBV5-1 to TRBJ2-1; maybe TRBD1 (7 bases). The CDR3 length is 14 residues. V lost 0 bases, J lost 8 bases, and 12 bases lay in between. Germline V CDR1 and CDR2: SGHRS, YFSETQ. CDR3 protein: CASSLVPGGYEQFF. In DNA, the CDR3 is TGCGCCAGCAGCTTGGTGCCAGGGGGGTATGAGCAGTTCTTC.

The chain links TRBV5-1 to TRBJ2-7, with TRBD1 as a possible D gene (6 bases). The V end lost 2 bases, the J end lost 0 bases, and 15 bases lay between the germline ends. This CDR3 contains 16 residues. The germline V gene has CDR1 SGHRS and CDR2 YFSETQ. This chain's CDR3 is CASSFWTGQSSYEQYF. The DNA of the CDR3 is TGCGCCAGCAGCTTTTGGACTGGACAGAGCTCCTACGAGCAGTACTTC.